Included here is one T cell receptor beta chain sequence, with context. Its antigen is still unknown. This entry is derived from a study of T cell repertoires in cytomegalovirus infection. Study results and caveats: HLA-C-restricted, CMV-specific TCR beta clonotypes were dominant ex vivo.

TCRdb called the reads again in MiXCR, with one record for every CDR3 protein. The repertoire holds 250,000 to 300,000 distinct CDR3 sequences, roughly a fifth seen once, with around 20% in the top ten. Sequenced material: cultured PBMCs, taken from culture after CMV antigen stimulation. The TCR originated in a human donor in good health (CMV status not recorded). Some clones in this sample may be carry-over from other donors' samples.

The CDR3 protein is CASRGAGGPNTGELFF. The CDR3 DNA is TGCGCCAGCAGAGGAGCGGGAGGGCCGAACACCGGGGAGCTGTTTTTT. The chain is built from TRBV4-1 and TRBJ2-2; 10 bases align to TRBD2. Germline trimming cut 6 bases from V and 0 bases from J; bases unmatched to any gene: 4. The CDR3 contains 16 residues. From germline, CDR1 is MGHRA and CDR2 YSYEKL.